Below are 9 T cell receptor beta chains sequenced from a single sample in a study of blood T cells in healthy people across ages. Then a second PCR, running roughly 7 to 11 cycles, was carried out with a sample-barcoded 5' primer and a J-beta primer mix. In TCRdb, the 5' RACE reads were re-called with MiXCR into one record per CDR3 protein. This sample has about a million distinct CDR3 sequences, with roughly 48% found just once. Sequenced: blood. The receptor source for this set is a man aged 30-40 years in good health.

This clonotype has only a few counts. This sequence joins TRBV20-1 and TRBJ1-1; D possibly corresponds to TRBD1 (6 bases). The CDR3 is 14 residues long. Deletions cut 0 bases from V and 1 base from J, with 9 bases between. The germline V gene encodes CDR1 DFQATT and CDR2 SNEGSKA (reference sequence). CDR3 loop: CSARDGRGNTEAFF. DNA of the CDR3: TGCAGTGCTAGAGACGGCAGGGGGAACACTGAAGCTTTCTTT.

The genes are TRBV20-1 and TRBJ1-1; no definite D call. V was shortened by 2 bases and J by 6 bases, with 7 bases between the two germline ends. Germline V gene lookup returns CDR1 DFQATT and CDR2 SNEGSKA (reference sequence). The CDR3 is made up of 11 amino acids. Here the CDR3 DNA reads TGCAGTGCTAGAAAAGAGTCTGAAGCTTTCTTT. This encodes CSARKESEAFF.

This chain links TRBV15 with TRBJ1-4, with TRBD1 identical over 8 bases. The CDR3 totals 15 residues. J gave up 8 bases and V 6 bases, and 11 bases lay outside the gene matches. Germline lookup yields CDR1 LNHNV and CDR2 YYDKDF (reference sequence). This chain's CDR3 is CATSLGYRGEEKLFF. DNA for the CDR3: TGTGCCACCAGTTTAGGGTACAGGGGGGAAGAAAAACTGTTTTTT.

On this clonotype: A read error may explain this, as a much larger clone is one base away. This rearrangement joins TRBV20-1 to TRBJ1-6; D possibly corresponds to TRBD1 (6 bases). The germline V gene has CDR1 DFQATT and CDR2 SNEGSKA (reference sequence). CDR3 size: 13 residues. Trimming removed 5 bases at V and 7 bases at J, with 12 bases between. The CDR3 region is CSAVQGRNSPLHF. DNA for the CDR3: TGCAGTGCTGTACAGGGACGGAATTCACCCCTCCACTTT.

V is TRBV7-2 and J is TRBJ2-3; D may be TRBD2 (6 bases). The CDR3 totals 14 residues. Germline loops: CDR1 SGHTA, CDR2 FQGNSA. Trimming cost V 1 base and J 6 bases, with 11 bases left between them. Here the CDR3 DNA reads TGTGCCAGCAGCTTAGGCGGCGGGGTGGATACGCAGTATTTT. It encodes CASSLGGGVDTQYF.

This clonotype was detected only a few times. This chain joins TRBV4-1 and TRBJ2-7; D not certain. Germline CDR1 and CDR2: MGHRA and YSYEKL. This CDR3 spans 12 amino acids. Trimming removed 0 bases at V and 10 bases at J, with 10 bases between. CDR3 coding DNA: TGCGCCAGCAGCCAAGATGTAGGGCCTCAGTACTTC. It translates to CASSQDVGPQYF.

The chain has TRBV27 and TRBJ2-1, with TRBD2 matching over 8 bases. Losses at the gene ends were 2 bases for V and 9 bases for J; bases not matched to a gene: 6. CDR1 is MNHEY and CDR2 is SMNVEV in the germline V gene (reference sequence). The CDR3 is made up of 14 amino acids. The CDR3 sequence: CASSLIGGAREQFF. The CDR3 DNA reads TGTGCCAGCAGTTTAATCGGGGGGGCCCGTGAGCAGTTCTTC.

The chain recombines TRBV29-1 with TRBJ1-2; unclear D gene. Germline V gene data show CDR1 as SQVTM and CDR2 as ANQGSEA. The CDR3 consists of 10 residues. Trimming took 3 bases from V and 7 from J, leaving 6 bases between them. The CDR3 loop reads CSVEGSGYTF. The CDR3, as DNA: TGCAGCGTTGAGGGGTCTGGCTACACCTTC.

This clonotype was recorded a few times. The chain joins TRBV5-1 to TRBJ2-7; D is ambiguous. From germline, CDR1 is SGHRS and CDR2 YFSETQ. The CDR3 is made up of 16 amino acids. With 0 bases removed from V and 0 bases from J, the gap between germline ends came to 13 bases. The CDR3 DNA reads TGCGCCAGCAGCTTGGGTTTCGGATATCTCTCCTACGAGCAGTACTTC. Translated, it gives CASSLGFGYLSYEQYF.